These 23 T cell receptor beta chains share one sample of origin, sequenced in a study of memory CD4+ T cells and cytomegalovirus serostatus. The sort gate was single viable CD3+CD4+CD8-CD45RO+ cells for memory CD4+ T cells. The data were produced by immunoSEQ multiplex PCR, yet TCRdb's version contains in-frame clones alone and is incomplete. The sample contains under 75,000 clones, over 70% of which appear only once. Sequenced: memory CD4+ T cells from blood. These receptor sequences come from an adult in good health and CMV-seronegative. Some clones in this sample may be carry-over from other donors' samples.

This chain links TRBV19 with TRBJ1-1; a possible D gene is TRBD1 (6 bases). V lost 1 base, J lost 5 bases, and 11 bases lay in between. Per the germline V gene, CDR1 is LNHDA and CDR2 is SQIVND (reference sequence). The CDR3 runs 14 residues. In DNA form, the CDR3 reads TGTGCCAGTAGTATAGGGGCAGGGGTGACTGAAGCTTTCTTT. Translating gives CASSIGAGVTEAFF.

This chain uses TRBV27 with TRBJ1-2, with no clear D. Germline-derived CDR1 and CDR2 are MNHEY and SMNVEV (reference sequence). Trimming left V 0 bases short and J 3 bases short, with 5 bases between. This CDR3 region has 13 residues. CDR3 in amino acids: CASSLSSYYGYTF. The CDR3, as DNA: TGTGCCAGCAGTTTATCTAGCTACTATGGCTACACCTTC.

The CDR3 region has the DNA TGTGCCAGCAGCTTAGGGCTGCAGGGGGTAAATGAATACGAGCAGTACTTC. It codes for CASSLGLQGVNEYEQYF. The chain recombines TRBV7-9 with TRBJ2-7; 7 positions match TRBD1. Trimming cost V 1 base and J 4 bases; bases outside gene matches: 13. Germline V gene sequence: CDR1 SEHNR, CDR2 FQNEAQ (reference sequence). The CDR3 is 17 residues long.

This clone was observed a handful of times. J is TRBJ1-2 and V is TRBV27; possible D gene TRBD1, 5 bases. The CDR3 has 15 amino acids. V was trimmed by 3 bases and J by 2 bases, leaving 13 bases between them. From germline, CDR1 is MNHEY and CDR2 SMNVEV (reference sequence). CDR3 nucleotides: TGTGCCAGCAGTTTCCAGGGAGAAGGGAACTATGGCTACACCTTC. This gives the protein CASSFQGEGNYGYTF.

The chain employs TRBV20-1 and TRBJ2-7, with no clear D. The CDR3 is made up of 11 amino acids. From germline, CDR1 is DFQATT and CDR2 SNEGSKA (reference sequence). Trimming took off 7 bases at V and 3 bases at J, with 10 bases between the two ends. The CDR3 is CSVPHYYEQYF. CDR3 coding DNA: TGCAGTGTCCCACACTACTACGAGCAGTACTTC.

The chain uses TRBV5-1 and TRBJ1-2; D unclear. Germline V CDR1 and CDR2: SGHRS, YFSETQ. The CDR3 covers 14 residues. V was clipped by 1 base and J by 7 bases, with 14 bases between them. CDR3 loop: CASSLYQEVGGYTF. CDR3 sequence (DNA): TGCGCCAGCAGCTTGTACCAGGAGGTCGGTGGCTACACCTTC.

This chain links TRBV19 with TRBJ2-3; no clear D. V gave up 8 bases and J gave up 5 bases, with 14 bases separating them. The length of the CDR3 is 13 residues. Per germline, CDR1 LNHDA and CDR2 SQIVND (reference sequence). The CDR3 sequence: CASGDPLGDTQYF. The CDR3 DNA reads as TGTGCCAGTGGTGACCCTCTGGGAGATACGCAGTATTTT. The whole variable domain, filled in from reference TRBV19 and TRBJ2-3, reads DGGITQSPKYLFRKEGQNVTLSCEQNLNHDAMYWYRQDPGQGLRLIYYSQIVNDFQKGDIAEGYSVSREKKESFPLTVTSAQKNPTAFYLCASGDPLGDTQYFGPGTRLTVL.

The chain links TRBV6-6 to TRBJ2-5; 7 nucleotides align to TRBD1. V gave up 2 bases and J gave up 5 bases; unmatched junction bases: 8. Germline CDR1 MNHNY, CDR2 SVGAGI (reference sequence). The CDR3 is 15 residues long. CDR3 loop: CASSYPDGTVETQYF. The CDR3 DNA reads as TGTGCCAGCAGTTACCCCGATGGGACAGTGGAGACCCAGTACTTC.

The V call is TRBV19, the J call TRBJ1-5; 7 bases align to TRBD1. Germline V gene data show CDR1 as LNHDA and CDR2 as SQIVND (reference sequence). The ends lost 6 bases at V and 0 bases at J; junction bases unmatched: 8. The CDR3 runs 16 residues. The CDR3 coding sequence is TGTGCCAGTAGCTGGGACAGAGCCTATAGCAATCAGCCCCAGCATTTT. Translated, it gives CASSWDRAYSNQPQHF.

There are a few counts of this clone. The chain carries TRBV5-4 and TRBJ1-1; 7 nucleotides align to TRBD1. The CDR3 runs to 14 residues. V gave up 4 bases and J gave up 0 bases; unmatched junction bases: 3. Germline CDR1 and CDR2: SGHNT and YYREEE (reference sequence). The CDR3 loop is CASSQDRVNTEAFF. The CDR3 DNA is TGTGCCAGCAGCCAAGACAGGGTGAACACTGAAGCTTTCTTT.

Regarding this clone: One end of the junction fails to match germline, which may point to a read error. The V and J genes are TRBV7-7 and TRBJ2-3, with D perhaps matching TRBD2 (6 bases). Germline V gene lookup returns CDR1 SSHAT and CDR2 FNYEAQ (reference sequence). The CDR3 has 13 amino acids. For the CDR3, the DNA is TGTGCTAGCAGCGCGGGACTGAGGGGTACGCAGTATTTT. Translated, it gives CASSAGLRGTQYF.

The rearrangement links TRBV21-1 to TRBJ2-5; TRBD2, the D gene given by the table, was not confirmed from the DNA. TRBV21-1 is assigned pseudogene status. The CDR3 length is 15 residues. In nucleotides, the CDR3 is TGTGCCAGCAGCAAAGGAGCGGACGATGAAGAGACCCAGTACTTC. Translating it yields CASSKGADDEETQYF.

In DNA, the CDR3 is TGTGCCAGCAGGCGCCGGGACACCCTTAATGAAAAACTGTTTTTT. Translation: CASRRRDTLNEKLFF. The chain is built from TRBV28 and TRBJ1-4, with TRBD1 as a possible D gene (6 bases). Trimming shortened V by 6 bases and J by 4 bases, and 15 bases separated the two germline ends. This CDR3 comprises 15 residues. Germline CDR1 MDHEN, CDR2 SYDVKM.

CDR3 amino acids: CASTILTDTGELFF. CDR3 bases: TGTGCCAGCACTATCCTCACGGACACCGGGGAGCTGTTTTTT. V gene TRBV6-1 combines with J gene TRBJ2-2, with D uncertain. The CDR3 has 14 amino acids. Germline V gene data show CDR1 as MNHNS and CDR2 as SASEGT. V was cut by 7 bases and J by 3 bases, with 12 bases left in between.

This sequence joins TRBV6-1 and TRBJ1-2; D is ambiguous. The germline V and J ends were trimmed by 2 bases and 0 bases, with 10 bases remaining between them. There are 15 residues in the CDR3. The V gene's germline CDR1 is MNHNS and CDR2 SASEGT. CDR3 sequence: CASSESLGSNYGYTF. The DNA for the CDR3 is TGTGCCAGCAGTGAATCTCTGGGGTCTAACTATGGCTACACCTTC.

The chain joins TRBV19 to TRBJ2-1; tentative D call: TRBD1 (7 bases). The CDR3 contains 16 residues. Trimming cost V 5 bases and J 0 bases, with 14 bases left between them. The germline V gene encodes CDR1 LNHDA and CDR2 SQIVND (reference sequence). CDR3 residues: CASSPGGILSYNEQFF. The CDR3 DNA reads TGTGCCAGTAGTCCAGGGGGGATACTCTCCTACAATGAGCAGTTCTTC.

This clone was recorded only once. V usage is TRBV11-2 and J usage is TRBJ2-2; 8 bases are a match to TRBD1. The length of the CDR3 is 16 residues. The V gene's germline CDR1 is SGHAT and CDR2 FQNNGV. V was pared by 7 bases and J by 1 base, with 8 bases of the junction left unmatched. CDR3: CASTRAGTGNTGELFF. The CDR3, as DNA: TGTGCCAGCACCCGAGCCGGGACAGGGAACACCGGGGAGCTGTTTTTT.

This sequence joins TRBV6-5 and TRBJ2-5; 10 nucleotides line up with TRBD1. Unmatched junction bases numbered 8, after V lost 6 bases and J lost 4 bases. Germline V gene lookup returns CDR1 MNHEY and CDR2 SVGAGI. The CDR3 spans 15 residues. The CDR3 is CASSRRDRGIETQYF. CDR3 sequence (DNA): TGTGCCAGCAGCCGACGGGACAGGGGCATAGAGACCCAGTACTTC.

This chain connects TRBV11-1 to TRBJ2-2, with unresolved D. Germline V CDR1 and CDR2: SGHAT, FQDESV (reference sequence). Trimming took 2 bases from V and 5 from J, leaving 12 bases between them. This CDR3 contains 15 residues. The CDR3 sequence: CASSLIVGRTGELFF. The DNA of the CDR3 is TGTGCCAGCAGCTTAATAGTCGGTCGAACCGGGGAGCTGTTTTTT.

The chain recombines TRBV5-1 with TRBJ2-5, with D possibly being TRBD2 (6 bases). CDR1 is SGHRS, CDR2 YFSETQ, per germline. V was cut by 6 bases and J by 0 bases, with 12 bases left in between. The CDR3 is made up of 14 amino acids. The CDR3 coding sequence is TGCGCCAGCAAGGCTGGAGGGTACCAAGAGACCCAGTACTTC. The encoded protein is CASKAGGYQETQYF.

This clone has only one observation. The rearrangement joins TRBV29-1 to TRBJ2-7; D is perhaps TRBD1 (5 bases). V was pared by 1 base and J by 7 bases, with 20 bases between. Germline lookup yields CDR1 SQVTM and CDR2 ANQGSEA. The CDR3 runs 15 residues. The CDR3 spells CSVEVPGRVMREQYF. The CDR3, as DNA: TGCAGCGTTGAAGTTCCAGGCAGGGTAATGAGGGAGCAGTACTTC.

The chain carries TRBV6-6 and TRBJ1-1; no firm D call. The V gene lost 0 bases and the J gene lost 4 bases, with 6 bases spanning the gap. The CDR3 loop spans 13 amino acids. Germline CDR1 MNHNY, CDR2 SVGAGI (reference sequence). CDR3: CASSYSGSTEAFF. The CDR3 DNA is TGTGCCAGCAGTTACTCCGGCAGCACTGAAGCTTTCTTT.

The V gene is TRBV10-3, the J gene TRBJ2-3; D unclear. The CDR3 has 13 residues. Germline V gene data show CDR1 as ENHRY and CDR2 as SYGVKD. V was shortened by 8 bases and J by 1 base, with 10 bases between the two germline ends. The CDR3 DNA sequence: TGTGCCATCCAGGAGACCGGCACAGATACGCAGTATTTT. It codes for CAIQETGTDTQYF.